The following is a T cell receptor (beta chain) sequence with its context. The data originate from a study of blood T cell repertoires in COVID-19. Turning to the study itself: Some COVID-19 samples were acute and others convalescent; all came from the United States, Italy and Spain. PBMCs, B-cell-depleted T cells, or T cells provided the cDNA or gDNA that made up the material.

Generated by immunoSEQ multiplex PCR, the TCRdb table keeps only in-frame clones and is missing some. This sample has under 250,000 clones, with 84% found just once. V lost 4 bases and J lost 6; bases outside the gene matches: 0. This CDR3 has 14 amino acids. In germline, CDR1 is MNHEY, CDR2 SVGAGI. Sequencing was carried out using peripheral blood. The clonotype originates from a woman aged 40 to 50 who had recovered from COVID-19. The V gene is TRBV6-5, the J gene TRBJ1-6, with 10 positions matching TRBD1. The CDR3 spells CASSWTGGNSPLHF. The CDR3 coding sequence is TGTGCCAGCAGTTGGACAGGGGGTAATTCACCCCTCCACTTT.